This entry lists 23 T cell receptor beta chains sequenced from one sample in a study of blood T cell repertoires in COVID-19. Assay: immunoSEQ multiplex PCR; the TCRdb copy retains only in-frame clones and omits some. The repertoire holds about 150,000 clones, 81% seen once, with more than 7.5% in the top ten. Sequencing was carried out using peripheral blood. The receptors were gathered from a woman aged 55-69 years with active or convalescent COVID-19.

The genes are TRBV7-2 and TRBJ1-4, with D uncertain. CDR1 and CDR2 (germline): SGHTA, FQGNSA. The germline V and J ends were trimmed by 5 bases and 4 bases, with 11 bases remaining between them. The CDR3 has 14 residues. As DNA, the CDR3 is TGTGCCAGCAGCCAGACGGGTTATAATGAAAAACTGTTTTTT. Its protein is CASSQTGYNEKLFF.

The chain joins TRBV28 to TRBJ2-3; 10 bases match TRBD1. This CDR3 has 15 amino acids. V shed 4 bases and J 6 bases; nucleotides not matched to a gene: 7. Germline V gene data show CDR1 as MDHEN and CDR2 as SYDVKM. CDR3 sequence: CASSYPRDRGDTQYF. CDR3 sequence (DNA): TGTGCCAGCAGTTATCCCCGGGACAGGGGCGATACGCAGTATTTT.

J is TRBJ2-5 and V is TRBV6-5, with 8 bases fitting TRBD2. The germline V gene has CDR1 MNHEY and CDR2 SVGAGI. V trimming: 7 bases; J trimming: 2 bases; junction bases outside the gene matches: 6. CDR3 length: 14 residues. The CDR3 nucleotides are TGTGCCAGCAACGACGGGGGGGATCAAGAGACCCAGTACTTC. This codes for CASNDGGDQETQYF.

V is TRBV27 and J is TRBJ2-1; 10 bases agree with TRBD1. The germline V gene has CDR1 MNHEY and CDR2 SMNVEV (reference sequence). The CDR3 spans 15 residues. After removal of 4 bases from V and 7 bases from J, the junction contained 7 bases not matched to a gene. This chain's CDR3 is CASSSPGQGRNEQFF. CDR3 nucleotide sequence: TGTGCCAGCAGTTCTCCGGGACAGGGGAGGAATGAGCAGTTCTTC.

A single count supports this clone. The V call is TRBV11-2, the J call TRBJ2-5, with D hard to call. This CDR3 region has 12 residues. Germline V lookup: CDR1 SGHAT, CDR2 FQNNGV. Trimming cost V 1 base and J 5 bases, with 5 bases left between them. The CDR3 DNA is TGTGCCAGCAGCTTAGTAGAGGAGACCCAGTACTTC. Its protein product is CASSLVEETQYF.

The rearrangement joins TRBV11-1 to TRBJ2-5; 7 bases agree with TRBD2. V gave up 7 bases and J gave up 2 bases; unmatched junction bases: 7. The CDR3 totals 14 residues. CDR1 and CDR2 (germline): SGHAT, FQDESV (reference sequence). The CDR3 DNA reads as TGTGCCAGCACCATTGGGGGGGTACAAGAGACCCAGTACTTC. Its translation is CASTIGGVQETQYF.

The chain uses TRBV5-1 and TRBJ2-4; 7 bases are a match to TRBD1. Germline CDR1 reads SGHRS; CDR2 reads YFSETQ. With V trimmed by 4 bases and J by 0 bases, 13 bases remained unmatched. This CDR3 is 18 amino acids long. CDR3 residues: CASSGTTGDPLAKNIQYF. In nucleotides, the CDR3 is TGCGCCAGCAGCGGTACTACAGGGGACCCCCTAGCCAAAAACATTCAGTACTTC.

V and J are TRBV5-5 and TRBJ1-1; the D is unclear. V dropped 4 bases and J dropped 5 bases, with 15 bases sitting between them. Germline CDR1 reads SGHKS; CDR2 reads YYEKEE (reference sequence). CDR3 length: 14 residues. Here the CDR3 reads CASSPVFGSTEAFF. CDR3 sequence (DNA): TGTGCCAGCAGCCCGGTCTTCGGGTCTACTGAAGCTTTCTTT. Full variable domain (outside the CDR3, taken from reference TRBV5-5 and TRBJ1-1): DAGVTQSPTHLIKTRGQQVTLRCSPISGHKSVSWYQQVLGQGPQFIFQYYEKEERGRGNFPDRFSARQFPNYSSELNVNALLLGDSALYLCASSPVFGSTEAFFGQGTRLTVV.

This clone was observed a single time. This chain uses TRBV28 with TRBJ1-1, with D unresolved. The V gene lost 4 bases and the J gene lost 4 bases, with 16 bases spanning the gap. Germline V CDR1 and CDR2: MDHEN, SYDVKM. This CDR3 is 15 amino acids long. As DNA, the CDR3 is TGTGCCAGCAGTTCCCTTCGGGAGGGCGGCACTGAAGCTTTCTTT. It is translated as CASSSLREGGTEAFF.

V and J are TRBV5-8 and TRBJ2-2; 7 nucleotides line up with TRBD1. J lost 3 bases, V lost 0 bases, and 5 bases had no gene match. The CDR3 is 16 residues long. Germline V lookup: CDR1 SGHTS, CDR2 YDEGEE. The CDR3 DNA follows: TGTGCCAGCAGCTTGGGAAGGGGGCTGGACACCGGGGAGCTGTTTTTT. Translating it yields CASSLGRGLDTGELFF.

This chain links TRBV27 with TRBJ2-3; D might be TRBD1 (6 bases). V lost 3 bases and J lost 1, with 17 bases in between. There are 17 residues in the CDR3. From germline, CDR1 is MNHEY and CDR2 SMNVEV (reference sequence). Here the CDR3 reads CASSLIGLGGRTDTQYF. Here the CDR3 DNA reads TGTGCCAGCAGTTTGATTGGGCTAGGGGGTCGCACAGATACGCAGTATTTT.

Points on this clone: A much larger clone differs by one base, so this may be a read error. The rearrangement links TRBV5-6 to TRBJ1-6; 9 nucleotides match TRBD1. The CDR3 sequence is 15 residues long. Per the germline V gene, CDR1 is SGHDT and CDR2 is YYEEEE. The CDR3 spells CTSSSSGQGSSPLHF. Written as DNA, the CDR3 is TGTACCAGCAGCTCCTCCGGACAGGGGTCCTCACCCCTCCACTTT.

The gene calls are TRBV7-3 and TRBJ2-1, with D perhaps TRBD1 (5 bases). There are 14 residues in the CDR3. Trimming removed 1 base at V and 7 bases at J, with 11 bases between. Per germline, CDR1 SGHTA and CDR2 FQGTGA. DNA of the CDR3: TGTGCCAGCAGCTTAATGGCAGGGTATAATGAGCAGTTCTTC. Translating it yields CASSLMAGYNEQFF.

V is TRBV30 and J is TRBJ2-5, with TRBD1 as a possible D gene (5 bases). This CDR3 comprises 15 residues. Trimming took off 3 bases at V and 0 bases at J, with 14 bases between the two ends. Germline CDR1 GTSNPN, CDR2 SVGIG (reference sequence). CDR3 DNA sequence: TGTGCCTGGAGCTTAAGTCAGGGATACCAAGAGACCCAGTACTTC. Protein: CAWSLSQGYQETQYF.

The genes are TRBV28 and TRBJ1-5; no clear D gene. V gave up 7 bases and J gave up 10 bases, with 17 bases separating them. CDR1 is MDHEN and CDR2 is SYDVKM in the germline V gene. The CDR3 is 13 residues long. This CDR3 reads CASTSPGPGPQHF. CDR3 sequence (DNA): TGTGCCAGCACCTCCCCAGGTCCCGGACCCCAGCATTTT.

The rearrangement links TRBV4-2 to TRBJ2-3; a possible D gene is TRBD2 (5 bases). Trimming stripped 1 base from V and 1 base from J, with 9 bases between. Germline CDR1 reads LGHNA; CDR2 reads YNFKEQ. The CDR3 has 15 residues. CDR3 residues: CASSQGSAGTDTQYF. CDR3 coding DNA: TGTGCCAGCAGCCAAGGCTCAGCGGGCACAGATACGCAGTATTTT.

The chain has TRBV19 and TRBJ1-1, with a possible D match to TRBD1 (5 bases). From germline, CDR1 is LNHDA and CDR2 SQIVND (reference sequence). The CDR3 covers 14 residues. V was cut by 5 bases and J by 1 base, with 11 bases left in between. CDR3 in amino acids: CASSARQGNTEAFF. In DNA form, the CDR3 reads TGTGCCAGTAGTGCAAGGCAGGGGAACACTGAAGCTTTCTTT.

V and J are TRBV3-1 (or the pseudogene TRBV3-2) and TRBJ2-2, with 9 bases fitting TRBD2. The V gene's germline CDR1 is LGHDT and CDR2 YNNKEL (reference sequence). The CDR3 is made up of 15 amino acids. Trimming took 3 bases from V and 6 from J; bases not matched to a gene: 5. The CDR3 loop is CASSQRTSVAGELFF. DNA for the CDR3: TGTGCCAGCAGCCAGAGGACTAGCGTGGCCGGGGAGCTGTTTTTT.

The rearrangement uses TRBV27 and TRBJ2-1; a weak D match, TRBD2 (6 bases). V was clipped by 1 base and J by 0 bases, with 13 bases between them. CDR3 size: 17 residues. Germline CDR1 and CDR2: MNHEY and SMNVEV (reference sequence). CDR3 sequence reads: CASSLWGPGDSYNEQFF. The CDR3 DNA sequence: TGTGCCAGCAGTTTATGGGGTCCGGGGGACTCCTACAATGAGCAGTTCTTC.

The V call is TRBV7-6, the J call TRBJ2-5, with D tentatively TRBD2 (5 bases). Germline assignment: CDR1 SGHVS and CDR2 FNYEAQ. Trimming pared 5 bases from V and 7 bases from J, leaving 11 bases between. The CDR3 totals 12 residues. The CDR3 loop is CASSPYAGTQYF. The CDR3 region has the DNA TGTGCCAGCAGCCCATACGCGGGGACCCAGTACTTC.

The V and J genes are TRBV18 and TRBJ2-7; 7 nucleotides align to TRBD1. The CDR3 is 15 residues long. The V and J ends lost 2 bases and 6 bases, in that order; junction bases with no gene match: 10. The germline gives CDR1 KGHSH, CDR2 LQKENI. CDR3 DNA sequence: TGTGCCAGCTCACCAGGGGGCCAGACAGGGACCGAGCAGTACGTC. Amino acid sequence: CASSPGGQTGTEQYV.

The CDR3 region is CASRERSTDTQYF. The CDR3 DNA sequence: TGCGCCAGCAGGGAGCGCAGCACAGATACGCAGTATTTT. The J gene is TRBJ2-3, the V gene TRBV5-1, with D hard to call. Trimming removed 5 bases at V and 0 bases at J, with 7 bases between. CDR3 length: 13 amino acids. Germline loops: CDR1 SGHRS, CDR2 YFSETQ.

This clone was seen only a few times. The chain couples TRBV6-2 or TRBV6-3 to TRBJ2-4; D possibly corresponds to TRBD1 (5 bases). This CDR3 is built from 15 residues. V lost 0 bases, J lost 0 bases, and 6 bases lay in between. Germline V gene sequence: CDR1 MNHEY, CDR2 SVGEGT. Written as DNA, the CDR3 is TGTGCCAGCAGTTACTCGACAGTAGCCAAAAACATTCAGTACTTC. Translating gives CASSYSTVAKNIQYF.